The rows below give T cell receptor beta chains drawn from one sample of a study of cytomegalovirus exposure and HLA in healthy donors. Profiling relied on immunoSEQ multiplex PCR, and the TCRdb table lists in-frame clones only, not all of them. The repertoire holds hundreds of thousands of clones, with 80% to 90% as singletons. The sequenced sample was PBMCs. The receptors were gathered from a woman aged 18-29 years in good health and CMV-seropositive. CDR3s include the opening cysteine and the closing phenylalanine or tryptophan. Fields, in order: clone size, V gene, D gene, J gene, CDR3 DNA, CDR3 protein. D genes are given only for firm matches. Size is omitted from some rows. Given values are once, few, many or a class for expanded clones.

NA	TRBV7-8	TRBD1	TRBJ2-2	TGTGCCAGCAGCTCCCGACAGGGGCGCGGGACCGGGGAGCTGTTTTTT	CASSSRQGRGTGELFF
NA	TRBV4-2	TRBD1	TRBJ1-5	TGTGCCAGCAGCACACAGGGGAATAGCAATCAGCCCCAGCATTTT	CASSTQGNSNQPQHF
NA	TRBV9	NA	TRBJ1-2	TGTGCCAGCAGCGCCCCCGGGACACTATTTAACTATGGCTACACCTTC	CASSAPGTLFNYGYTF
NA	TRBV28	NA	TRBJ1-5	TGTGCCAGCAGTGCCTTTTGGGGGGGCGGATCTCAGCCCCAGCATTTT	CASSAFWGGGSQPQHF
few	TRBV9	TRBD2	TRBJ2-2	TGTGCCAGCAGCGTAGATCAAGCGGGAGACACCGGGGAGCTGTTTTTT	CASSVDQAGDTGELFF
NA	TRBV5-1	NA	TRBJ2-7	TGCGCCAGCAGCTTGGCCGGGGTTAGCTACGAGCAGTACTTC	CASSLAGVSYEQYF
NA	TRBV28	NA	TRBJ1-4	TGTGCCAGCAACCCGGAGGGAAATGAAAAACTGTTTTTT	CASNPEGNEKLFF
NA	TRBV2	TRBD2	TRBJ2-1	TGTGCCAGCAGGGGGCCTGGCGGGAGATATAATGAGCAGTTCTTC	CASRGPGGRYNEQFF
NA	TRBV7-7	TRBD2	TRBJ2-3	TGTGCTAGCAGCTTAGGACTAGCGGGCACAGATACGCAGTATTTT	CASSLGLAGTDTQYF
once	TRBV30	TRBD1	TRBJ2-3	TGTGCCTGGAGCCAGACAGGGATAGTGGGCACAGATACGCAGTATTTT	CAWSQTGIVGTDTQYF
NA	TRBV19	TRBD2	TRBJ2-5	TGTGCCAGTGGCGAGGGTGGTCGGCTAGCGGGAGAAGAGACCCAGTACTTC	CASGEGGRLAGEETQYF
NA	TRBV5-1	NA	TRBJ2-7	TGCGCCAGCAGGGCGACAGAGGACTACGAGCAGTACTTC	CASRATEDYEQYF
NA	TRBV5-1	NA	TRBJ2-7	TGCGCCAGCAAATCCGGGGCCGGGACTGAATCCTACGAGCAGTACTTC	CASKSGAGTESYEQYF
NA	TRBV28	TRBD1	TRBJ2-5	TGTGCCAGCAGCCCGACGGACAGGGCCCAAGAGACCCAGTACTTC	CASSPTDRAQETQYF
few	TRBV6-1	TRBD1	TRBJ2-7	TGTGCCAGCGGGACAGGGGATTACGAGCAGTACTTC	CASGTGDYEQYF
NA	TRBV25-1	TRBD2	TRBJ2-2	TGTGCCAGCAGTGCCAAAAAAGGGAGGGACTTCTACACCGGGGAGCTGTTTTTT	CASSAKKGRDFYTGELFF
few	TRBV30	NA	TRBJ2-1	TGTGCCTGGGCATATAACGGTGAGCAGTTCTTC	CAWAYNGEQFF
NA	TRBV15	NA	TRBJ2-7	TGTGCCACCAGCCCAGAGCGGGACGAGCAGTACTTC	CATSPERDEQYF
once	TRBV19	NA	TRBJ2-7	TGTGCCAGTAGGGGGGGAGGCTACGAGCAGTACTTC	CASRGGGYEQYF
NA	TRBV5-1	TRBD2	TRBJ2-1	TGCGCCAGCAGCTTGGGCGGGAGGGGGTCCTACAATGAGCAGTTCTTC	CASSLGGRGSYNEQFF
NA	TRBV4-2	NA	TRBJ1-1	TGTGCCAGCTCGCCCCAGTCCTTGAACACTGAAGCTTTCTTT	CASSPQSLNTEAFF
NA	TRBV21-1	NA	TRBJ2-7	TGTGCCAGCAGCAAAGATACTAGCGGGCTGCCCTACGAGCAGTACTTC	CASSKDTSGLPYEQYF
NA	TRBV2	NA	TRBJ1-2	TGTGCCAGCAGTGAGAAGTACGGCTATGGCTACACCTTC	CASSEKYGYGYTF
NA	TRBV5-4	TRBD2	TRBJ2-1	TGTGCCAGCAGCTTTAGCGGGAGAGGCTACAATGAGCAGTTCTTC	CASSFSGRGYNEQFF
NA	TRBV5-1	TRBD1	TRBJ2-3	TGCGCCAGCAGCTCCGCCCCGACAGGGGCGACCACAGATACGCAGTATTTT	CASSSAPTGATTDTQYF
few	TRBV7-9	NA	TRBJ1-4	TGTGCCAGCAGCCCCGTAGCGGGAAATGAAAAACTGTTTTTT	CASSPVAGNEKLFF
NA	TRBV29-1	NA	TRBJ1-1	TGCAGCGTAGGGGCGGGACACACTGAAGCTTTCTTT	CSVGAGHTEAFF
NA	TRBV28	TRBD1	TRBJ2-6	TGTGCCAGCAGTTCAGGGGGCAGCGCGGCTGGGGCCAACGTCCTGACTTTC	CASSSGGSAAGANVLTF
NA	TRBV7-6	NA	TRBJ2-6	TGTGCCAGCAGCTCCGGTTACTCTGGGGCCAACGTCCTGACTTTC	CASSSGYSGANVLTF
NA	TRBV28	NA	TRBJ2-5	TGTGCCAGCAACGAGGGAGGACCCCAAGAGACCCAGTACTTC	CASNEGGPQETQYF
NA	TRBV10-3	NA	TRBJ2-1	TGTGCCACGGCCGAAAGCCAGGTAAATGAGCAGTTCTTC	CATAESQVNEQFF
NA	TRBV9	NA	TRBJ2-7	TGTGCCAGCAGCCCCGACGGGACTTTCTACGAGCAGTACTTC	CASSPDGTFYEQYF
once	TRBV14	NA	TRBJ2-1	TGTGCCAGCAGCCAAGATTTCGCTCCCACAGATGAGCAGTTCTTC	CASSQDFAPTDEQFF
NA	TRBV5-8	NA	TRBJ1-2	TGTGCCAGCAGCTTGGACAGGGTCTATGGCTACACCTTC	CASSLDRVYGYTF
NA	TRBV7-3	TRBD1	TRBJ2-2	TGTGCCAGCAGCCCCGACAGGGGAGTTGCCGGGGAGCTGTTTTTT	CASSPDRGVAGELFF
NA	TRBV4-1	NA	TRBJ1-5	TGCGCCAGCAGCCAAGAAAACTACCAGCCCCAGCATTTT	CASSQENYQPQHF
NA	TRBV7-9	NA	TRBJ1-5	TGTGCCAGCAGCCCAAATAATCAGCCCCAGCATTTT	CASSPNNQPQHF
NA	TRBV30	NA	TRBJ2-3	TGTGCCTACCTTCCGACAGGAGATACGCAGTATTTT	CAYLPTGDTQYF
NA	TRBV28	TRBD1	TRBJ1-1	TGTGCCAGCAGTGCAACCGGGACAGGGGCAGCTTTCTTT	CASSATGTGAAFF
NA	TRBV15	NA	TRBJ2-1	TGTGCCACCAGCAGGTTCCGGTACAATGAGCAGTTCTTC	CATSRFRYNEQFF
NA	TRBV4-1	TRBD1	TRBJ1-1	TGCGCCAGCAGCCAACCCGGGACAGGGAAGAAGACTGAAGCTTTCTTT	CASSQPGTGKKTEAFF
NA	TRBV28	NA	TRBJ1-1	TGTGCCAGCAGGCGGGGTGAAGCTTTCTTT	CASRRGEAFF
NA	TRBV6-6	TRBD1	TRBJ2-7	TGTGCCAGCAGAATCACCGGGACAGGGATGTACGAGCAGTACTTC	CASRITGTGMYEQYF
NA	TRBV27	TRBD1	TRBJ1-1	TGTGCCAGCAGGAAACAGGGGTCAAACACTGAAGCTTTCTTT	CASRKQGSNTEAFF
NA	TRBV5-1	NA	TRBJ2-7	TGCGCCAGCAGCTCCCCCCCCGGGGGCGAGCAGTACTTC	CASSSPPGGEQYF
NA	TRBV5-6	NA	TRBJ2-7	TGTGCCAGCAGCTCTTTACAAGGCGGGCAGTACTTC	CASSSLQGGQYF
NA	TRBV13	NA	TRBJ2-5	TGTGCCAGCAGCGAACCGAACCCGCAGAAATCCGAGACCCAGTACTTC	CASSEPNPQKSETQYF
NA	TRBV18	NA	TRBJ2-7	TGTGCCAGCTCACCCGACCGGGACACTTCCTACGAGCAGTACTTC	CASSPDRDTSYEQYF
NA	TRBV7-3	TRBD2	TRBJ2-3	TGTGCCAGCAGCGTTAAAGGAACTAGCGGGATGGGAGATACGCAGTATTTT	CASSVKGTSGMGDTQYF
NA	TRBV9	NA	TRBJ1-5	TGTGCCAGCAGCGTAGGTACAGGAGATAGCAATCAGCCCCAGCATTTT	CASSVGTGDSNQPQHF
NA	TRBV5-7	TRBD1	TRBJ1-5	TGTGCCAGCAGCATACCCACAGGGGACCCCAATCAGCCCCAGCATTTT	CASSIPTGDPNQPQHF
NA	TRBV7-8	NA	TRBJ2-6	TGTGCCAGCAGCTTAGACGGGATTAGCCTCTCTGGGGCCAACGTCCTGACTTTC	CASSLDGISLSGANVLTF
NA	TRBV27	TRBD1	TRBJ1-2	TGTGTCAGCAGTTACCCAGGGGGCAGGGGCTACACCTTC	CVSSYPGGRGYTF
NA	TRBV28	TRBD1	TRBJ1-2	TGTGCCAGCAGTCTCGGGACAGGGGTAGGCTACACCTTC	CASSLGTGVGYTF